This TCR beta chain originates from a study of tumor-infiltrating lymphocytes in oesophageal squamous cell carcinoma (dated by TCRdb to 2016 to 2017). From V the trimming removes 0 bases and from J it removes 3 bases, while the gene matches leave 3 bases of the junction unaccounted for. CDR1 and CDR2 are read off the germline V gene as SGHVT and SQSDAQ. The CDR3 holds 17 amino acids from the cysteine to the phenylalanine. Only the CDR3 portion is preserved as DNA: 51 bases, with reading frame beginning at the first base. Libraries were built with PCR. TCRdb lists the instrument as Illumina HiSeq 1500. TCRdb reanalyzed the raw reads on its own, using fastp at Q25 for trimming and MiXCR for clone calling, and kept in-frame beta chains. One record per CDR3 amino acid sequence lists the most common genes and DNA. The sample table holds under 12,000 distinct CDR3 sequences, of which about 47% were seen once. The top ten constitute 15% to 20% of the sample.

A remark on this clonotype: Its antigen target is currently unknown. No clone much larger than this one lies a single base away; base qualities are absent.

Sequenced sample: esophageal tumor tissue. This receptor was identified in a female donor with esophageal squamous cell carcinoma. The V and J segments used are TRBV7-4 and TRBJ2-3, and TRBD2 aligns with 13 junction nucleotides. The CDR3 reads CASSLAGLAGATDTQYF. The sequenced DNA is TGTGCCAGCAGCTTAGCTGGACTAGCGGGAGCGACAGATACGCAGTATTTT.